A selection of T cell receptor beta chains follows, all from one sample in a study of blood T cell repertoires in COVID-19. Generated by immunoSEQ multiplex PCR, the TCRdb table keeps only in-frame clones and is missing some. Here the sample spans about 87,000 clones, under 85% being singletons. The specimen sequenced was peripheral blood. Source of these receptors: a woman aged 70 to 79 with acute or convalescent COVID-19. Both conserved end residues are part of each CDR3. D genes are given only for firm matches. The size entry is marked missing in some rows and otherwise reads once, few, many or a size class.

V	J	size	D	DNA	CDR3
TRBV3-1/TRBV3-2	TRBJ1-2	.	TRBD1	TGTGCCAGCAGCCTTTCGACAGGGCAGGGAAACTATGGCTACACCTTC	CASSLSTGQGNYGYTF
TRBV14	TRBJ1-1	.	.	TGTGCCAGCAGCCAAGTAATCAGGGCTGGTGAAGCTTTCTTT	CASSQVIRAGEAFF
TRBV5-1	TRBJ1-1	.	TRBD1	TGCGCCAGCAGCTCGGTACAGGGGAGGAACACTGAAGCTTTCTTT	CASSSVQGRNTEAFF
TRBV30	TRBJ1-2	once	TRBD1	TGTGCCTGGAGTGTCAAGGGGGCCTATGGCTACACCTTC	CAWSVKGAYGYTF
TRBV20-1	TRBJ1-2	.	.	TGCAGTGCTAGTCTGACAGGTCAAGCTAACTATGGCTACACCTTC	CSASLTGQANYGYTF
TRBV5-1	TRBJ1-2	.	.	TGCGCCAGCAGCTTGGCCAGCGGTCTATCTTATGGCTACACCTTC	CASSLASGLSYGYTF
TRBV4-1	TRBJ2-4	.	TRBD2	TGCGCCAGCAGCCTACTAGCGGGTCTTACTCGCGTAGCCAAAAACATTCAGTACTTC	CASSLLAGLTRVAKNIQYF
TRBV10-3	TRBJ1-3	.	.	TGTGCCATCAGTGAGTCAGGAGGCTCTGGAAACACCATATATTTT	CAISESGGSGNTIYF
TRBV12-3/TRBV12-4	TRBJ1-1	.	TRBD1	TGTGCCAGCCGGACAGGCAATGAAGCTTTCTTT	CASRTGNEAFF
TRBV11-2	TRBJ2-5	.	TRBD1	TGTGCCAGCAGCTCGTCCAGGGGGACGTCCTTACGGACCCAGTACTTC	CASSSSRGTSLRTQYF
TRBV12-3/TRBV12-4	TRBJ1-1	.	.	TGTGCCAGCAGTCTCACGACAGGAGGAGCTTTCTTT	CASSLTTGGAFF
TRBV29-1	TRBJ2-1	.	TRBD1	TGCAGCGTGGCTTCCGGGACAGGTACCTACAATGAGCAGTTCTTC	CSVASGTGTYNEQFF
TRBV7-2	TRBJ1-6	.	.	TGTGCCAGCAGCTTTCGGACGGAGGGCCTTCACTTT	CASSFRTEGLHF
TRBV6-5	TRBJ1-1	.	TRBD1	TGTGCCAGCAGTTACCCTGGACAGGGGAACACTGAAGCTTTCTTT	CASSYPGQGNTEAFF
TRBV7-2	TRBJ1-1	.	TRBD1	TGTGCCAGCAGCATCGGACAGGGGAGGCCTGAAGCTTTCTTT	CASSIGQGRPEAFF
TRBV9	TRBJ1-1	.	.	TGTGCCAGCTCCTCCTCATTGGGGGAGGCATCTGAAGCTTTCTTT	CASSSSLGEASEAFF
TRBV7-9	TRBJ1-5	.	.	TGTGCCAGCAGCCAACAGGAGGGTCAGCCCCAGCATTTT	CASSQQEGQPQHF
TRBV5-4	TRBJ1-2	.	.	TGTGCCAGCAGCCCGGGAGGCGGCTACACCTTC	CASSPGGGYTF
TRBV11-1	TRBJ1-2	once	.	TGTGCCAGCAGCTTAGGGAACCAAGGCGGATATGGCTACACCTTC	CASSLGNQGGYGYTF
TRBV7-9	TRBJ2-1	once	.	TGTGCCAGCAGTTCACTAGAGCAGTTCTTC	CASSSLEQFF
TRBV5-1	TRBJ1-4	.	.	TGCGCCAGCAGCTTCCAGGGATCTTCGTGGGCTAATGAAAAACTGTTTTTT	CASSFQGSSWANEKLFF
TRBV4-1	TRBJ1-3	few	.	TGCGCCAGCAGCCAACCCCAGGTAACTGGAAACACCATATATTTT	CASSQPQVTGNTIYF
TRBV13	TRBJ1-1	.	TRBD1	TGTGCCAGCAGGGGCAGGGGGAAAGCGAACACTGAAGCTTTCTTT	CASRGRGKANTEAFF
TRBV6-1	TRBJ1-2	.	.	TGTGCCAGCAGTGAATCGGTTTTATATGGCTACACCTTC	CASSESVLYGYTF
TRBV7-9	TRBJ2-2	.	TRBD2	TGTGCCAGCAGCCCACCCTCGGGGGGAAAGACCGGGGAGCTGTTTTTT	CASSPPSGGKTGELFF
TRBV2	TRBJ1-5	.	TRBD1	TGTGCCAGCAGTGAAGCAGGAGCAGGGGGGAATCAGCCCCAGCATTTT	CASSEAGAGGNQPQHF
TRBV19	TRBJ1-1	.	.	TGTGCCAGTAGTTCAGGGTTTATGAACACTGAAGCTTTCTTT	CASSSGFMNTEAFF
TRBV25-1	TRBJ1-2	.	.	TGTGCCAGCAGTGAATCGTCCGCAGCTAACTATGGCTACACCTTC	CASSESSAANYGYTF
TRBV18	TRBJ1-6	.	.	TGTGCCAGCTCACCCGACTCTAATTCACCCCTCCACTTT	CASSPDSNSPLHF
TRBV7-2	TRBJ1-1	.	TRBD1	TGTGCCAGCAGCCGGGACAGGGGAGAACTTGGTGAAGCTTTCTTT	CASSRDRGELGEAFF
TRBV6-4	TRBJ2-5	once	.	TGTGCCAGCAGTGCCCCTTTAGTAGAGACCCAGTACTTC	CASSAPLVETQYF
TRBV7-9	TRBJ2-7	.	.	TGTGCCAGCAGCTTACTCTACGAGCAGTACTTC	CASSLLYEQYF
TRBV12-3/TRBV12-4	TRBJ1-2	.	.	TGTGCCAGTCTAAGGGGAACCTATGGCTACACCTTC	CASLRGTYGYTF
TRBV19	TRBJ2-5	once	TRBD1	TGTGCCAGTAGTATATTGGGACAGGGGGCGCAGACCCAGTACTTC	CASSILGQGAQTQYF
TRBV28	TRBJ2-7	.	.	TGTGCCAGCAGTAAAGGACAGCGATTCTACGAGCAGTACTTC	CASSKGQRFYEQYF
TRBV19	TRBJ1-5	once	TRBD1	TGTGCCAGTAGTGGTAACAGGGGAGGCAATCAGCCCCAGCATTTT	CASSGNRGGNQPQHF
TRBV6-1	TRBJ1-1	.	TRBD1	TGTGCCAGCAGTGAAGCGGGGGACAGCACTAAAGCTTTCTTT	CASSEAGDSTKAFF
TRBV5-8	TRBJ2-1	.	TRBD1	TGTGCCAGCAGCGGACAGGCCGGACTTTACAATGAGCAGTTCTTC	CASSGQAGLYNEQFF
TRBV18	TRBJ1-6	.	TRBD1	TGTGCCAGCTCACTAGGACAGGGTGGTAATTCACCCCTCCACTTT	CASSLGQGGNSPLHF
TRBV5-4	TRBJ1-3	.	TRBD1	TGTGCCAGCAGCTTAGGGGGCGCTTCCGGAAACACCATATATTTT	CASSLGGASGNTIYF
TRBV4-1	TRBJ2-3	.	.	TGCGCCAGCAGCCAAGGCAGAAGTTCTACGCAGTATTTT	CASSQGRSSTQYF